Below are 29 T cell receptor beta chains sequenced from a single sample in a study of patients and donors after allogeneic stem cell transplantation. MiXCR, applied by TCRdb to the RT-PCR reads, yields one record per CDR3 protein. The sample carries roughly 940,000 distinct CDR3 sequences, more than 15% recorded once. The specimen sequenced was blood, either unsorted or a sorted T cell fraction (not recorded which). The receptors originated from a human donor who was either an allogeneic HSCT recipient or a stem cell or donor lymphocyte infusion donor (not recorded which). It is not recorded whose cells these are; they may come from a transplant donor.

The rearrangement links TRBV6-2 or TRBV6-3 to TRBJ2-7, with D perhaps TRBD1 (6 bases). The CDR3 length is 13 residues. In germline, CDR1 is MNHEY, CDR2 SVGEGT. V lost 6 bases, J lost 2 bases, and 11 bases lay in between. DNA for the CDR3: TGTGCCAGCAGACAGGGACACCCCTACGAGCAGTACTTC. This encodes CASRQGHPYEQYF.

This chain uses TRBV20-1 with TRBJ2-1; D is uncertain. V was trimmed by 7 bases and J by 0 bases, leaving 13 bases between them. CDR1 and CDR2 (germline): DFQATT, SNEGSKA (reference sequence). This CDR3 contains 14 residues. The CDR3 DNA follows: TGCAGTGGGTCGACGAAGAACTCCTACAATGAGCAGTTCTTC. Encoded protein: CSGSTKNSYNEQFF.

This clonotype was observed a handful of times. V usage is TRBV5-1 and J usage is TRBJ2-5; D is perhaps TRBD2 (6 bases). From germline, CDR1 is SGHRS and CDR2 YFSETQ. The V end lost 6 bases, the J end lost 4 bases, and 13 bases lay between the germline ends. The CDR3 consists of 13 residues. The DNA of the CDR3 is TGCGCCAGCAACCTAGCGCCGTTAGAGACCCAGTACTTC. It codes for CASNLAPLETQYF.

The J gene is TRBJ1-3, the V gene TRBV29-1; possibly TRBD1 for D (5 bases). The germline V gene encodes CDR1 SQVTM and CDR2 ANQGSEA. The V gene lost 4 bases and the J gene lost 0 bases, with 13 bases spanning the gap. The CDR3 covers 15 residues. CDR3 region: CSVAPWGSSGNTIYF. The CDR3 DNA follows: TGCAGCGTTGCCCCATGGGGGAGCTCTGGAAACACCATATATTTT.

This chain links TRBV20-1 with TRBJ2-7; weak D call: TRBD2 (7 bases). Germline V gene lookup returns CDR1 DFQATT and CDR2 SNEGSKA (reference sequence). The CDR3 loop spans 14 amino acids. Trimming removed 1 base from V and 1 base from J, with 11 bases in between. In nucleotides, the CDR3 is TGCAGTGCTAGAGTGGGGGGGCGTTCCTACGAGCAGTACTTC. This sequence encodes CSARVGGRSYEQYF.

The chain carries TRBV6-7 and TRBJ1-1, with 10 bases aligning to TRBD1. TRBV6-7 is recorded as an ORF, its role being uncertain. CDR3 length: 20 amino acids. V shed 0 bases and J 4 bases; nucleotides not matched to a gene: 17. In nucleotides, the CDR3 is TGTGCCAGCAGTTACTCGGGGACAGGGGATTCTCGCACATGTATCACTGAAGCTTTCTTT. Translated: CASSYSGTGDSRTCITEAFF.

There are a few counts of this clonotype. The CDR3: CSVRIDGGNQPQHF. CDR3 sequence (DNA): TGCAGCGTCAGAATTGACGGGGGCAATCAGCCCCAGCATTTT. The genes are TRBV29-1 and TRBJ1-5; D ambiguous. The germline gives CDR1 SQVTM, CDR2 ANQGSEA. V was trimmed by 6 bases and J by 2 bases, leaving 14 bases between them. This CDR3 region has 14 residues. The variable domain in full, completed from reference TRBV29-1 and TRBJ1-5, reads SAVISQKPSRDICQRGTSLTIQCQVDSQVTMMFWYRQQPGQSLTLIATANQGSEATYESGFVIDKFPISRPNLTFSTLTVSNMSPEDSSIYLCSVRIDGGNQPQHFGDGTRLSIL.

This clonotype was seen a handful of times. The rearrangement uses TRBV27 and TRBJ1-1, with unresolved D. The CDR3 spans 13 residues. V shed 0 bases and J shed 10 bases, with 12 bases lying between them. From germline, CDR1 is MNHEY and CDR2 SMNVEV (reference sequence). The CDR3: CASSLSVQNPAFF. DNA of the CDR3: TGTGCCAGCAGTTTATCGGTGCAGAATCCAGCTTTCTTT.

This clonotype was found a few times. CDR3 nucleotides: TGTGCCAGCAGTTCGGACAGCGGGGTATACAATGAGCAGTTCTTC. The encoded protein is CASSSDSGVYNEQFF. The J gene is TRBJ2-1, the V gene TRBV12-3 or TRBV12-4, with D perhaps TRBD2 (7 bases). The ends were cut back, 4 bases at V and 4 bases at J, with 14 bases in the middle. The length of the CDR3 is 15 residues.

This clonotype occurred a few times. This chain joins TRBV6-5 and TRBJ2-2; a possible D gene is TRBD1 (6 bases). Germline CDR1 MNHEY, CDR2 SVGAGI. CDR3 length equals 16 residues. Trimming took 2 bases from V and 0 from J, leaving 10 bases between them. CDR3 sequence (DNA): TGTGCCAGCAGTTACGGGACACCCTCGAACACCGGGGAGCTGTTTTTT. Protein sequence: CASSYGTPSNTGELFF.

In its sample, this clonotype was seen once. The V gene is TRBV9, the J gene TRBJ2-1; D is undetermined. Germline V gives CDR1 SGDLS, CDR2 YYNGEE. The CDR3 is 14 residues long. Trimming pared 0 bases from V and 6 bases from J, leaving 10 bases between. The CDR3 loop reads CASSVVTNGNEQFF. CDR3 bases: TGTGCCAGCAGCGTAGTAACTAACGGCAATGAGCAGTTCTTC.

The chain links TRBV5-6 to TRBJ2-6; 7 nucleotides match TRBD2. V lost 0 bases to trimming and J lost 9 bases; unmatched junction nucleotides: 3. Germline CDR1 reads SGHDT; CDR2 reads YYEEEE. The CDR3 consists of 14 residues. The CDR3: CASSLGGGVNVLTF. The CDR3 region has the DNA TGTGCCAGCAGCTTGGGGGGGGGAGTCAACGTCCTGACTTTC.

The J gene is TRBJ2-1, the V gene TRBV15; D ambiguous. The V gene lost 1 base and the J gene lost 10 bases, with 8 bases spanning the gap. Germline CDR1 LNHNV, CDR2 YYDKDF (reference sequence). This CDR3 spans 12 amino acids. CDR3 coding DNA: TGTGCCACCAGCAGAGCCGTTCAGGAGCAGTTCTTC. Amino acids: CATSRAVQEQFF.

The CDR3 bases are TGTGCCAGCAGCATTGCAGCAGGGGGTGGTCAGCCCCAGCATTTT. Translating gives CASSIAAGGGQPQHF. The gene calls are TRBV27 and TRBJ1-5; 7 nucleotides align to TRBD1. J gave up 6 bases and V 6 bases, and 11 bases lay outside the gene matches. Per the germline V gene, CDR1 is MNHEY and CDR2 is SMNVEV (reference sequence). This CDR3 is 15 amino acids long.

The J gene is TRBJ2-7, the V gene TRBV7-9; TRBD1 or TRBD2 may be the D gene (5 bases each). The CDR3 is 13 amino acids. The V end was cut by 2 bases, the J end by 3 bases, with 8 bases between. From germline, CDR1 is SEHNR and CDR2 FQNEAQ (reference sequence). DNA for the CDR3: TGTGCCAGCAGCTTACGGGACCGCTACGAGCAGTACTTC. Translation gives CASSLRDRYEQYF. Full variable domain (rest looked up from reference TRBV7-9 and TRBJ2-7): DTGVSQNPRHKITKRGQNVTFRCDPISEHNRLYWYRQTLGQGPEFLTYFQNEAQLEKSRLLSDRFSAERPKGSFSTLEIQRTEQGDSAMYLCASSLRDRYEQYFGPGTRLTVT.

This clonotype turned up a few times. This chain joins TRBV7-2 and TRBJ2-7; D remains unclear. CDR1 and CDR2 (germline): SGHTA, FQGNSA. Trimming took off 1 base at V and 7 bases at J, with 8 bases between the two ends. This CDR3 is built from 12 residues. CDR3 loop: CASSLVPSEQYF. DNA for the CDR3: TGTGCCAGCAGCTTAGTCCCGAGTGAGCAGTACTTC.

This clonotype was recorded many times. This chain uses TRBV6-5 with TRBJ1-1; TRBD1 agrees at 7 bases. Germline-derived CDR1 and CDR2 are MNHEY and SVGAGI. Unmatched junction bases numbered 5, after V lost 2 bases and J lost 2 bases. This CDR3 contains 15 residues. The CDR3 nucleotides read TGTGCCAGCAGTTACAGGGGGCGGGTAAACACTGAAGCTTTCTTT. It translates to CASSYRGRVNTEAFF.

This chain links TRBV6-1 with TRBJ1-3; D is possibly TRBD1 (5 bases). The CDR3 sequence is 15 residues long. The germline V gene has CDR1 MNHNS and CDR2 SASEGT. V lost 5 bases and J lost 0, with 11 bases in between. In DNA, the CDR3 is TGTGCCAGCAGTCGGGGACGGCACTCTGGAAACACCATATATTTT. Its translation is CASSRGRHSGNTIYF.

The V gene is TRBV5-1, the J gene TRBJ2-1, with 10 bases that match TRBD2. The CDR3 consists of 16 residues. V was clipped by 9 bases and J by 9 bases; unmatched bases: 18. The germline V gene encodes CDR1 SGHRS and CDR2 YFSETQ. The CDR3 sequence: CATHLMSGGASVEQFF. The CDR3 DNA sequence: TGCGCCACCCACCTGATGAGCGGGGGGGCCTCGGTTGAGCAGTTCTTC.

The chain employs TRBV4-2 and TRBJ1-1, with D maybe TRBD1 (6 bases). Between the trimmed V and J ends, which lost 5 bases and 6 bases, there was a span of 19 bases. This CDR3 contains 15 residues. CDR1 and CDR2 from the germline V gene are LGHNA and YNFKEQ. For the CDR3, the DNA is TGTGCCAGCAGCGAATTCCAGGGGAGGGGAGCTGAAGCTTTCTTT. Protein: CASSEFQGRGAEAFF.

The rearrangement uses TRBV30 and TRBJ2-1, with D unclear. V gave up 3 bases and J gave up 0 bases, with 9 bases separating them. Germline CDR1 reads GTSNPN; CDR2 reads SVGIG (reference sequence). The CDR3 covers 14 residues. The CDR3 sequence is CAWSGHSSYNEQFF. The CDR3 nucleotides read TGTGCCTGGAGCGGGCATAGCTCCTACAATGAGCAGTTCTTC.

This clonotype came up many times. The J gene is TRBJ2-3, the V gene TRBV12-3 or TRBV12-4; D is unclear. The CDR3 totals 15 residues. The V end lost 1 base, the J end lost 4 bases, and 12 bases lay between the germline ends. CDR3 protein: CASSLVTGGADTQYF. The CDR3 region has the DNA TGTGCCAGCAGTTTAGTCACGGGTGGGGCAGATACGCAGTATTTT.

In this sample, this clonotype turned up a few times. The V and J genes are TRBV6-5 and TRBJ2-5; either TRBD1 or TRBD2 may supply D (5 bases each). CDR1 and CDR2 from the germline V gene are MNHEY and SVGAGI. The CDR3 runs 11 residues. V was clipped by 9 bases and J by 4 bases, with 9 bases between them. The CDR3 DNA reads TGTGCCAGTCAGAGGGGAGAGACCCAGTACTTC. Translated, it gives CASQRGETQYF.

The genes are TRBV5-1 and TRBJ2-3; tentatively, D is TRBD2 (5 bases). Trimming stripped 1 base from V and 2 bases from J, with 17 bases between. This CDR3 comprises 17 residues. CDR1 SGHRS and CDR2 YFSETQ come from the germline V gene. The CDR3 nucleotides read TGCGCCAGCAGCTTGACGGTTCCGGGCGGGCTCACAGATACGCAGTATTTT. Protein: CASSLTVPGGLTDTQYF.

This clonotype was counted only a few times. CDR3 amino acids: CASSRTGTEFYGYTF. The CDR3 nucleotides are TGTGCCAGCAGCCGGACGGGGACAGAGTTCTATGGCTACACCTTC. The J gene is TRBJ1-2, the V gene TRBV6-1; 7 bases agree with TRBD1. This CDR3 has 15 residues. Looked up from germline, CDR1 is MNHNS and CDR2 is SASEGT. V lost 6 bases to trimming and J lost 4 bases; unmatched junction nucleotides: 11.

The chain combines TRBV20-1 with TRBJ2-2; 8 nucleotides agree with TRBD1. The germline V gene encodes CDR1 DFQATT and CDR2 SNEGSKA (reference sequence). V trimming: 6 bases; J trimming: 6 bases; junction bases outside the gene matches: 3. The CDR3 contains 12 residues. The CDR3 coding sequence is TGCAGTGCCCGGACAGGGCCCGGGGAGCTGTTTTTT. Translation gives CSARTGPGELFF.

This clonotype was observed a handful of times. This sequence joins TRBV7-9 and TRBJ1-6; perhaps TRBD1 as D (6 bases). V lost 4 bases, J lost 3 bases, and 13 bases lay in between. Germline V gives CDR1 SEHNR, CDR2 FQNEAQ (reference sequence). The CDR3 spans 16 residues. The CDR3 spells CASSSYREIYNSPLHF. The CDR3 DNA follows: TGTGCCAGCAGCTCTTACAGGGAGATCTATAATTCACCCCTCCACTTT.

The chain has TRBV5-1 and TRBJ2-1, with D possibly matching TRBD2 (5 bases). Germline values: CDR1 SGHRS, CDR2 YFSETQ. The CDR3 consists of 15 residues. The V end was cut by 0 bases, the J end by 2 bases, with 9 bases between. CDR3 loop: CASSLGASTYNEQFF. The CDR3 nucleotides are TGCGCCAGCAGCTTGGGAGCTAGCACCTACAATGAGCAGTTCTTC. Based on the CDR3 plus reference TRBV5-1 and TRBJ2-1, the full variable domain is KAGVTQTPRYLIKTRGQQVTLSCSPISGHRSVSWYQQTPGQGLQFLFEYFSETQRNKGNFPGRFSGRQFSNSRSEMNVSTLELGDSALYLCASSLGASTYNEQFFGPGTRLTVL.

This chain uses TRBV3-1 with TRBJ1-1, with 7 nucleotides matching TRBD1. The germline V gene has CDR1 LGHDT and CDR2 YNNKEL (reference sequence). The J segment lost 6 bases and the V segment lost 1 base, leaving 8 bases of the junction unmatched. This CDR3 is built from 15 residues. The CDR3 DNA sequence: TGTGCCAGCAGCCAAGTTGGCAGGGGGAAAGCTGAAGCTTTCTTT. It yields the protein CASSQVGRGKAEAFF.